What follows are 27 T cell receptor beta chains derived from one specimen sequenced in a study of cytomegalovirus exposure and HLA in healthy donors. PCR used 60 Vbeta primers and 13 Jbeta primers. Sequenced by immunoSEQ multiplex PCR; TCRdb stores in-frame clones only, minus some. Of about 200,000 clones in the sample, around 84% are singletons; the top ten hold under 2%. Source material: PBMCs. Every receptor here comes from a woman aged 18-29 years in good health and CMV-seronegative.

The CDR3 loop reads CASSQAGLSGRGIGELFF. The CDR3 DNA reads as TGCGCCAGCAGCCAAGCGGGTCTGAGCGGGAGGGGTATCGGGGAGCTGTTTTTT. V usage is TRBV4-3 and J usage is TRBJ2-2, with 10 bases fitting TRBD2. Germline V CDR1 and CDR2: LGHNA, YSLEER. Losses at the gene ends were 1 base for V and 7 bases for J; bases not matched to a gene: 12. The length of the CDR3 is 18 residues.

V usage is TRBV27 and J usage is TRBJ2-3; weak D call: TRBD2 (7 bases). This CDR3 comprises 15 residues. Germline loops: CDR1 MNHEY, CDR2 SMNVEV (reference sequence). V dropped 2 bases and J dropped 0 bases, with 9 bases sitting between them. The chain's CDR3 is CASSLAGASTDTQYF. In nucleotides, the CDR3 is TGTGCCAGCAGTTTAGCGGGGGCTAGCACAGATACGCAGTATTTT.

V and J are TRBV5-8 and TRBJ1-1; D might be TRBD1 (5 bases). V was pared by 0 bases and J by 11 bases, with 17 bases between. CDR3 length equals 14 residues. Germline values: CDR1 SGHTS, CDR2 YDEGEE. In DNA, the CDR3 is TGTGCCAGCAGCTTGGCAGGACACTCGCTGGGGGCTTTCTTT. Protein: CASSLAGHSLGAFF.

This clone was seen once. This sequence joins TRBV5-6 and TRBJ1-1; 11 nucleotides align to TRBD1. Looked up from germline, CDR1 is SGHDT and CDR2 is YYEEEE. CDR3 size: 14 residues. V shed 3 bases and J 3 bases; nucleotides not matched to a gene: 1. This CDR3 reads CASSWGQGDTEAFF. The CDR3 DNA reads TGTGCCAGCAGCTGGGGACAGGGGGACACTGAAGCTTTCTTT. The whole variable domain, filled in from reference TRBV5-6 and TRBJ1-1, reads DAGVTQSPTHLIKTRGQQVTLRCSPKSGHDTVSWYQQALGQGPQFIFQYYEEEERQRGNFPDRFSGHQFPNYSSELNVNALLLGDSALYLCASSWGQGDTEAFFGQGTRLTVV.

This rearrangement joins TRBV7-6 to TRBJ2-5; 10 bases are a match to TRBD1. CDR3 size: 15 residues. From germline, CDR1 is SGHVS and CDR2 FNYEAQ. V gave up 5 bases and J gave up 5 bases; unmatched junction bases: 8. CDR3 sequence: CASSAETGGDETQYF. In nucleotides, the CDR3 is TGTGCCAGCAGCGCGGAGACAGGGGGCGATGAGACCCAGTACTTC.

This clone was picked up one time. This chain links TRBV9 with TRBJ1-2; perhaps TRBD1 as D (5 bases). The CDR3 consists of 15 residues. The ends were cut back, 3 bases at V and 2 bases at J, with 14 bases in the middle. CDR1 and CDR2 (germline): SGDLS, YYNGEE. CDR3 DNA: TGTGCCAGCAGCGAGGGGTCAACGAGGAACTATGGCTACACCTTC. It is translated as CASSEGSTRNYGYTF.

V is TRBV15 and J is TRBJ2-7; TRBD2 is a possible D gene (5 bases). Looked up from germline, CDR1 is LNHNV and CDR2 is YYDKDF (reference sequence). This CDR3 is 14 amino acids long. Trimming took off 4 bases at V and 0 bases at J, with 10 bases between the two ends. The CDR3 reads CATSKRGSSYEQYF. CDR3 bases: TGTGCCACCAGCAAACGCGGGTCCTCCTACGAGCAGTACTTC.

This chain connects TRBV6-5 to TRBJ1-4; 7 bases line up with TRBD1. The CDR3 contains 14 residues. The ends lost 6 bases at V and 0 bases at J; junction bases unmatched: 1. Germline CDR1 is MNHEY and CDR2 is SVGAGI. The DNA for the CDR3 is TGTGCCAGCAGGGGGACAGCAACTAATGAAAAACTGTTTTTT. Its protein product is CASRGTATNEKLFF.

The DNA of the CDR3 is TGTGCCAGCAGCTTTTTTTACTTTCTCCAGGCAGGGGGCTACACCTTC. Translating gives CASSFFYFLQAGGYTF. V gene TRBV5-6 combines with J gene TRBJ1-2, with D possibly being TRBD1 (5 bases). The CDR3 covers 16 residues. Germline CDR1 is SGHDT and CDR2 is YYEEEE. V lost 2 bases and J lost 8, with 22 bases in between.

The V gene is TRBV29-1, the J gene TRBJ2-1; 8 positions match TRBD1. J gave up 4 bases and V 6 bases, and 11 bases lay outside the gene matches. Germline V gene lookup returns CDR1 SQVTM and CDR2 ANQGSEA. The CDR3 sequence is 15 residues long. The CDR3 DNA reads as TGCAGCGTCCAGATGGCCGGGACAGGATACAATGAGCAGTTCTTC. Protein product: CSVQMAGTGYNEQFF.

This sequence joins TRBV11-2 and TRBJ1-4; D might be TRBD1 (6 bases). V dropped 5 bases and J dropped 1 base, with 23 bases sitting between them. The CDR3 is made up of 19 amino acids. Per germline, CDR1 SGHAT and CDR2 FQNNGV. The CDR3 sequence: CASSPRVQGMSLTNEKLFF. CDR3 coding DNA: TGTGCCAGCAGCCCTAGGGTACAGGGAATGAGCCTAACTAATGAAAAACTGTTTTTT.

V is TRBV29-1 and J is TRBJ1-1, with 8 bases matching TRBD1. Per the germline V gene, CDR1 is SQVTM and CDR2 is ANQGSEA. Trimming took 4 bases from V and 1 from J; bases not matched to a gene: 11. CDR3 length equals 16 residues. The CDR3 DNA reads TGCAGCGTTGTGGGGGGACAGGCTATTACGAACACTGAAGCTTTCTTT. The encoded protein is CSVVGGQAITNTEAFF.

This clone occurred once. The genes are TRBV6-6 and TRBJ1-6, with 9 positions matching TRBD1. V was pared by 4 bases and J by 14 bases, with 9 bases of the junction left unmatched. The germline CDR1 and CDR2 sequences are MNHNY and SVGAGI (reference sequence). This CDR3 has 14 residues. CDR3: CASSFRDRERSLHF. The CDR3 DNA sequence: TGTGCCAGCAGTTTCCGGGACAGGGAAAGATCCCTCCACTTT.

This clone has just one count. The V call is TRBV29-1, the J call TRBJ2-1; 7 bases are shared with TRBD2. The V and J ends lost 3 bases and 10 bases, in that order; junction bases with no gene match: 12. Germline V gene sequence: CDR1 SQVTM, CDR2 ANQGSEA. CDR3 length: 14 amino acids. The CDR3 sequence is CSVEMSSGPQEQFF. The CDR3, as DNA: TGCAGCGTTGAGATGTCTAGCGGACCCCAGGAGCAGTTCTTC.

The CDR3 nucleotides are TGTGCCAGCAGCTTAGAAACAGGGCTCGGAAACACCATATATTTT. Its translation is CASSLETGLGNTIYF. The chain is built from TRBV7-2 and TRBJ1-3; TRBD1 is a possible D gene (6 bases). The CDR3 is made up of 15 amino acids. Germline assignment: CDR1 SGHTA and CDR2 FQGNSA. V lost 1 base and J 4 bases, leaving 11 bases between the germline ends.

The chain links TRBV4-2 to TRBJ2-1, with D tentatively TRBD2 (5 bases). The germline V gene encodes CDR1 LGHNA and CDR2 YNFKEQ. The V and J ends lost 0 bases and 2 bases respectively, with 8 bases between them. The CDR3 runs 15 residues. This chain's CDR3 is CASSQESAAYNEQFF. In DNA form, the CDR3 reads TGTGCCAGCAGCCAAGAATCAGCGGCCTACAATGAGCAGTTCTTC.

The chain uses TRBV9 and TRBJ1-5; 7 nucleotides agree with TRBD1. Losses at the gene ends were 0 bases for V and 2 bases for J; bases not matched to a gene: 2. Germline V lookup: CDR1 SGDLS, CDR2 YYNGEE. The CDR3 is made up of 15 amino acids. CDR3 sequence reads: CASSVDTGGNQPQHF. The CDR3 coding sequence is TGTGCCAGCAGCGTAGATACAGGGGGCAATCAGCCCCAGCATTTT. The whole variable domain, remainder taken from reference TRBV9 and TRBJ1-5, is DSGVTQTPKHLITATGQRVTLRCSPRSGDLSVYWYQQSLDQGLQFLIQYYNGEERAKGNILERFSAQQFPDLHSELNLSSLELGDSALYFCASSVDTGGNQPQHFGDGTRLSIL.

This clone appeared a few times. The chain joins TRBV6-6 to TRBJ1-1; D remains unclear. Germline CDR1 and CDR2: MNHNY and SVGAGI (reference sequence). V gave up 8 bases and J gave up 1 base, with 14 bases separating them. The CDR3 contains 14 residues. CDR3 sequence reads: CASEGSRGNTEAFF. The CDR3 DNA is TGTGCCAGCGAAGGTTCCCGGGGGAACACTGAAGCTTTCTTT.

V and J are TRBV4-1 and TRBJ1-3; D gene uncertain. This CDR3 has 13 amino acids. Germline V CDR1 and CDR2: MGHRA, YSYEKL. V was clipped by 4 bases and J by 4 bases, with 8 bases between them. CDR3 coding DNA: TGCGCCAGCAGCCTAGCCGGCGGAAACACCATATATTTT. As protein: CASSLAGGNTIYF.

This chain connects TRBV2 to TRBJ1-2; TRBD1 aligns across 7 bases. The junction had 11 bases not matched to a gene; V was cut back by 7 bases and J by 6 bases. Germline CDR1 SNHLY, CDR2 FYNNEI. This CDR3 is built from 14 residues. The DNA of the CDR3 is TGTGCCAGCATTGGACTGACAGGGCGACATGGCTACACCTTC. Residues: CASIGLTGRHGYTF.

The rearrangement links TRBV30 to TRBJ1-4; 10 bases map to TRBD1. The V and J ends lost 2 bases and 11 bases, in that order; junction bases with no gene match: 14. Germline lookup yields CDR1 GTSNPN and CDR2 SVGIG (reference sequence). This CDR3 has 16 residues. CDR3: CAWSKPPGQGSPKLFF. In DNA form, the CDR3 reads TGTGCCTGGAGTAAACCCCCGGGACAGGGGTCCCCGAAACTGTTTTTT.

The chain carries TRBV5-4 and TRBJ1-2, with TRBD1 matching 8 bases. This CDR3 contains 14 residues. Germline CDR1 SGHNT, CDR2 YYREEE (reference sequence). J lost 2 bases, V lost 6 bases, and 6 bases had no gene match. The CDR3 DNA reads as TGTGCCAGCAACCCGGACAGGGCGAACTATGGCTACACCTTC. Its translation: CASNPDRANYGYTF.

The table lists this clone with a count of one. The chain combines TRBV28 with TRBJ1-1; TRBD1 is a possible D gene (5 bases). Deletions cut 4 bases from V and 3 bases from J, with 12 bases between. From germline, CDR1 is MDHEN and CDR2 SYDVKM. The CDR3 is made up of 14 amino acids. CDR3 loop: CASSSPQEYTEAFF. CDR3 in DNA: TGTGCCAGCAGTTCACCACAGGAGTACACTGAAGCTTTCTTT.

The chain joins TRBV13 to TRBJ2-1, with 14 bases aligning to TRBD2. Per germline, CDR1 PRHDT and CDR2 FYEKMQ (reference sequence). V was pared by 5 bases and J by 5 bases, with 5 bases of the junction left unmatched. CDR3 length equals 16 residues. DNA for the CDR3: TGTGCCAGCAGCCCGGGACTAGCGGGGGTAGACAATGAGCAGTTCTTC. As protein: CASSPGLAGVDNEQFF.

The J gene is TRBJ1-3, the V gene TRBV27; 10 bases map to TRBD1. CDR3 length: 17 residues. Germline values: CDR1 MNHEY, CDR2 SMNVEV (reference sequence). With V trimmed by 6 bases and J by 0 bases, 8 bases remained unmatched. DNA of the CDR3: TGTGCCAGCAGCTTGGGACAGGGGCCTTACTCTGGAAACACCATATATTTT. Its translation: CASSLGQGPYSGNTIYF.

The V and J genes are TRBV5-5 and TRBJ2-1; D not certain. The germline gives CDR1 SGHKS, CDR2 YYEKEE (reference sequence). The CDR3 consists of 16 residues. V shed 0 bases and J shed 4 bases, with 14 bases lying between them. CDR3 sequence: CASSLDGPPLYNEQFF. The CDR3 DNA sequence: TGTGCCAGCAGCTTGGATGGGCCTCCCTTATACAATGAGCAGTTCTTC.

The CDR3 loop reads CASSFKILTEGTGELFF. The CDR3 coding sequence is TGTGCCAGCAGCTTTAAAATTCTAACAGAGGGCACCGGGGAGCTGTTTTTT. V usage is TRBV5-6 and J usage is TRBJ2-2; the D gene is possibly TRBD2 (5 bases). CDR3 size: 17 residues. Trimming cost V 2 bases and J 4 bases, with 18 bases left between them. Germline V gene data show CDR1 as SGHDT and CDR2 as YYEEEE.